This T cell receptor beta chain appears in the sequencing data of a study of regulatory T cells in long-lasting Graves disease. The CDR3 is made up of 13 amino acids. Trimming removed 8 bases from V and 2 bases from J; junction bases left unmatched: 4. Germline lookup yields CDR1 SNHLY and CDR2 FYNNEI. This clonotype was counted ten times or more. Indicated time point: newly diagnosed GD, antithyroid drugs for less than 3 months. Following extraction of RNA from PBMCs, that RNA was used to make the TCR library. In building TCR beta libraries, iRepertoire HTBI primers were used together with Arm-PCR of CDR3 regions. TCRdb reprocessed the multiplex PCR reads via MiXCR and lists one record per CDR3 protein. The repertoire holds over 400,000 distinct CDR3 sequences, with about 15% as singletons. The same sample was also used in a study of T cells in Graves' hyperthyroidism and ophthalmopathy.

The rearrangement links TRBV2 to TRBJ2-5; 8 nucleotides line up with TRBD2. The sample was peripheral blood mononuclear cells (PBMCs), taken at new diagnosis, from a patient treated with antithyroid drugs. The sequence derives from a woman aged 45-65 years with Graves disease. This CDR3 reads CASGSGNQETQYF. Written as DNA, the CDR3 is TGTGCCAGCGGTAGCGGGAATCAAGAGACCCAGTACTTC.